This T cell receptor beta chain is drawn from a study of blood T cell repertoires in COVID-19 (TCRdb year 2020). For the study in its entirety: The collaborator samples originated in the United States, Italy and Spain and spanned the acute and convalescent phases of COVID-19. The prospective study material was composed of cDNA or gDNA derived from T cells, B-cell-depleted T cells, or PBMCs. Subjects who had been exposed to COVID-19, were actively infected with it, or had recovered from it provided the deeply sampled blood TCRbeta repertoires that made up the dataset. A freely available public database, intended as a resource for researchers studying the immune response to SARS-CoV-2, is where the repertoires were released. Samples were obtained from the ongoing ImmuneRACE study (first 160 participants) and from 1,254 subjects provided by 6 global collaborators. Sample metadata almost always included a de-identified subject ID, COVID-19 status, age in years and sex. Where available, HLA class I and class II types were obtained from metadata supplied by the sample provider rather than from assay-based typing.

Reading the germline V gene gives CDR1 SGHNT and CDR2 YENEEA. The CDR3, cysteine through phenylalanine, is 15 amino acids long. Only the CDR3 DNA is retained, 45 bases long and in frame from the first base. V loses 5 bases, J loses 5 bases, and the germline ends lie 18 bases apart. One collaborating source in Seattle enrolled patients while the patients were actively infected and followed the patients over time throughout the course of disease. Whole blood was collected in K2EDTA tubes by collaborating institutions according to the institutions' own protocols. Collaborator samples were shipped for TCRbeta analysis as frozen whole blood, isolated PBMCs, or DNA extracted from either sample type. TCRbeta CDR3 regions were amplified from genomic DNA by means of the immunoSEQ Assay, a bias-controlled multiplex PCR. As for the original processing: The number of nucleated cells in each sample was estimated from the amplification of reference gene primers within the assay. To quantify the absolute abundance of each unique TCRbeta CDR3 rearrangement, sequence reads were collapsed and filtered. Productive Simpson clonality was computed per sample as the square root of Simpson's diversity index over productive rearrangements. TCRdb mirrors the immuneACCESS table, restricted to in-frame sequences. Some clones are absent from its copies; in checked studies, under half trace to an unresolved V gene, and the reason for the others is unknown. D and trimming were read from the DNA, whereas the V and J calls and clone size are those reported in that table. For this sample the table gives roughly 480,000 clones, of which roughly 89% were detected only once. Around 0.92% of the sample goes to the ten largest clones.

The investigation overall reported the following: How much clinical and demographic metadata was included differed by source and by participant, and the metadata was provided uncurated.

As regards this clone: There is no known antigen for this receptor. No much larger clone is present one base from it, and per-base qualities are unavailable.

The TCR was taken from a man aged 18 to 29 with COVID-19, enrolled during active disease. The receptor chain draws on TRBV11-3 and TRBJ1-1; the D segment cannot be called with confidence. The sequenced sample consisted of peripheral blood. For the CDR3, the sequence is CASSTQTSRMTEAFF. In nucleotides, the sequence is TGTGCCAGCAGCACCCAGACTTCCCGGATGACTGAAGCTTTCTTT.